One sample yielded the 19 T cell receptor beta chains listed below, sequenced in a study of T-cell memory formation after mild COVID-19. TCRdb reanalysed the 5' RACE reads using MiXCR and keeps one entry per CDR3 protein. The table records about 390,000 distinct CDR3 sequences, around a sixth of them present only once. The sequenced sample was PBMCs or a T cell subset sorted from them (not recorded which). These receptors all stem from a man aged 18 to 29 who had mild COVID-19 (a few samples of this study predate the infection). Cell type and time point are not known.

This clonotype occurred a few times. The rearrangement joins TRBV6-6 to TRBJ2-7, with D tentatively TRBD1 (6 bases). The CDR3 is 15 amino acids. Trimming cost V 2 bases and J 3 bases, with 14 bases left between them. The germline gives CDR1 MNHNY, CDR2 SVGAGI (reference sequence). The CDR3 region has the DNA TGTGCCAGCAGTTACACCAGGGGTCCCTACTACGAGCAGTACGTC. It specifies CASSYTRGPYYEQYV.

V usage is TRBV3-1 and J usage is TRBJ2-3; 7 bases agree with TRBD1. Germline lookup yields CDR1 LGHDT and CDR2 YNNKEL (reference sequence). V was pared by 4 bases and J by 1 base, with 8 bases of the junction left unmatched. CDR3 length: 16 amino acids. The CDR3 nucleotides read TGTGCCAGCAGCCCGTCCAAAGGGGGCGGCACAGATACGCAGTATTTT. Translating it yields CASSPSKGGGTDTQYF.

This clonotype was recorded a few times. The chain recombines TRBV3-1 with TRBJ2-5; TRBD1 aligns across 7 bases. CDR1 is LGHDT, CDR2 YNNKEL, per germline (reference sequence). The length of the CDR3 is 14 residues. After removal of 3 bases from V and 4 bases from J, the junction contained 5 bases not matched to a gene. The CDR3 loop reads CASSHFYRGETQYF. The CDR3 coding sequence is TGTGCCAGCAGCCACTTCTACAGGGGAGAGACCCAGTACTTC.

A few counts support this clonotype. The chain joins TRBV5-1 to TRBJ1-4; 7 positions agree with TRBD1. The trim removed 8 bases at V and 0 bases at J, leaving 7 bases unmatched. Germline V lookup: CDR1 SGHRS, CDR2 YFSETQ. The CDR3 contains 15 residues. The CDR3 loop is CASRTTGATNEKLFF. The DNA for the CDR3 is TGCGCCAGTAGGACTACAGGGGCAACTAATGAAAAACTGTTTTTT.

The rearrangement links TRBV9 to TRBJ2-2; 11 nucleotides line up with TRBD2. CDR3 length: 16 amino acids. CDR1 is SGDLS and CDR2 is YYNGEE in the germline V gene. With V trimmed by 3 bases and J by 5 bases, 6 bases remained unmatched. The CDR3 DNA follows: TGTGCCAGCAGCGCCCGTAGCGGGGGGGAAACCGGGGAGCTGTTTTTT. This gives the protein CASSARSGGETGELFF.

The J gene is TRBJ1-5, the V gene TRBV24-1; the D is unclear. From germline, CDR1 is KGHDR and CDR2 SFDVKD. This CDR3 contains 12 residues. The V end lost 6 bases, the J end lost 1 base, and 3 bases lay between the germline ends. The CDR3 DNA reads TGTGCCACCAGTCAGAGCAATCAGCCCCAGCATTTT. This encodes CATSQSNQPQHF.

DNA of the CDR3: TGTGCCAGCAGCCCTTCACTTGTCGGGGAGGGGTCCTATGGCTACACCTTC. Amino acid sequence: CASSPSLVGEGSYGYTF. The chain couples TRBV11-2 to TRBJ1-2; D might be TRBD1 (5 bases). Trimming took off 5 bases at V and 4 bases at J, with 23 bases between the two ends. Germline CDR1 is SGHAT and CDR2 is FQNNGV. CDR3 length: 17 residues.

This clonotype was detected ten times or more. For the CDR3, the DNA is TGTGCCAGCAGCTTCGTCGGACTTAAGGATGAGCAGTTCTTC. It specifies CASSFVGLKDEQFF. The V gene is TRBV7-2, the J gene TRBJ2-1, with D maybe TRBD2 (5 bases). Germline V gene sequence: CDR1 SGHTA, CDR2 FQGNSA. Trimming removed 3 bases from V and 8 bases from J, with 14 bases in between. The CDR3 sequence is 14 residues long.

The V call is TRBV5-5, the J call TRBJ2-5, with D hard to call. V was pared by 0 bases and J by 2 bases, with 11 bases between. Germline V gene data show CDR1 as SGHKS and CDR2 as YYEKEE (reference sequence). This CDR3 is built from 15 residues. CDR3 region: CASSLAVGGQETQYF. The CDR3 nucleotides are TGTGCCAGCAGCTTGGCTGTGGGTGGTCAAGAGACCCAGTACTTC.

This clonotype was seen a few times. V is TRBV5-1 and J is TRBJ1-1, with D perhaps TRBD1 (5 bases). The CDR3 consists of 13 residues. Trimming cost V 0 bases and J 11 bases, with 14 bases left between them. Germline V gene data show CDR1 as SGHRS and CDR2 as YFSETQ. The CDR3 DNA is TGCGCCAGCAGCTTGGCCGGTGGGGGATTGGCTTTCTTT. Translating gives CASSLAGGGLAFF.

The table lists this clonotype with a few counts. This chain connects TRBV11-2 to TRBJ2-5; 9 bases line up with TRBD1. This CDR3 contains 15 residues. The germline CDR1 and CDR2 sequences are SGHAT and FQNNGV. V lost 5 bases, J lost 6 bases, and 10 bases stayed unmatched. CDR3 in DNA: TGTGCCAGCAGCCCGGGGCGACAGGGGGAGAAGACCCAGTACTTC. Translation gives CASSPGRQGEKTQYF.

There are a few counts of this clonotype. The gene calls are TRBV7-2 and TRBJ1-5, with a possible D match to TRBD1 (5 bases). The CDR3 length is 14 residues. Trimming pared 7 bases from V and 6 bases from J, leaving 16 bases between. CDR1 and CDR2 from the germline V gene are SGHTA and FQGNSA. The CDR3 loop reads CASTRIAGGQPQHF. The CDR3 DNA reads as TGTGCCAGCACCAGAATTGCGGGGGGTCAGCCCCAGCATTTT. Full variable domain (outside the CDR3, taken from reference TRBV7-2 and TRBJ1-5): GAGVSQSPSNKVTEKGKDVELRCDPISGHTALYWYRQSLGQGLEFLIYFQGNSAPDKSGLPSDRFSAERTGGSVSTLTIQRTQQEDSAVYLCASTRIAGGQPQHFGDGTRLSIL.

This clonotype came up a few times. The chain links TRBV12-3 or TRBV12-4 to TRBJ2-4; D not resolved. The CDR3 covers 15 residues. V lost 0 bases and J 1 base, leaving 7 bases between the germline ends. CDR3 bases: TGTGCCAGCAGTTTAGCCTCCCGGGCCAAAAACATTCAGTACTTC. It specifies CASSLASRAKNIQYF.

The CDR3, as DNA: TGCGCCAGCAGCCAAGTTCTTGGAGGGTCGCGGACTGAAGCTTTCTTT. It codes for CASSQVLGGSRTEAFF. This sequence joins TRBV4-3 and TRBJ1-1; no reliable D call. Germline loops: CDR1 LGHNA, CDR2 YSLEER. Trimming removed 1 base from V and 5 bases from J, with 17 bases in between. The CDR3 is made up of 16 amino acids.

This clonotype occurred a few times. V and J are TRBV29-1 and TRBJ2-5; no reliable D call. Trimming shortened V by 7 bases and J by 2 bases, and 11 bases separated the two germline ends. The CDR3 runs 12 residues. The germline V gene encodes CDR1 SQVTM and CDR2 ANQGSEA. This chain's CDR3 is CSASTGQETQYF. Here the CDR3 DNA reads TGCAGCGCTTCGACCGGACAAGAGACCCAGTACTTC.

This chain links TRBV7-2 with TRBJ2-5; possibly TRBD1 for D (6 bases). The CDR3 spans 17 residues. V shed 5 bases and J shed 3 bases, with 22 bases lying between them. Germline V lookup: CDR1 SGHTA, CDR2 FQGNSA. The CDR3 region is CASSPGVQAWGKETQYF. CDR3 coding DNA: TGTGCCAGCAGCCCAGGGGTACAGGCCTGGGGCAAAGAGACCCAGTACTTC.

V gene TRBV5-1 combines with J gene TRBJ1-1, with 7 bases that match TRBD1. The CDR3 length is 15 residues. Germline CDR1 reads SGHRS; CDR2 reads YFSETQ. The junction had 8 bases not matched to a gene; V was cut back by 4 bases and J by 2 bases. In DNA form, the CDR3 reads TGCGCCAGCAGCGGACAACAGGGGACCAACACTGAAGCTTTCTTT. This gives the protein CASSGQQGTNTEAFF.

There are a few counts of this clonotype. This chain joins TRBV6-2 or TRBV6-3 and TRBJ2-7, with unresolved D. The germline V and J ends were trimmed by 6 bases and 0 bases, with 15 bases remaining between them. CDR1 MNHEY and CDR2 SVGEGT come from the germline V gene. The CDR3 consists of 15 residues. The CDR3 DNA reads TGTGCCAGCAGCCCTAGTCTCGATAGCTCCTACGAGCAGTACTTC. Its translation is CASSPSLDSSYEQYF.

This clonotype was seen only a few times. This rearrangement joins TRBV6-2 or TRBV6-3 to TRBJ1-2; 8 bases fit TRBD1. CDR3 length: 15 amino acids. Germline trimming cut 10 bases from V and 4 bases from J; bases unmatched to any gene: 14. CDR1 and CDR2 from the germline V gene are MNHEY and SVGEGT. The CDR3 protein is CATHDFGQGSYGYTF. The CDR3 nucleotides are TGTGCCACCCACGACTTTGGACAGGGTTCCTATGGCTACACCTTC.